These 15 T cell receptor beta chains came from one sample sequenced in a study of cytotoxic CD8 clonotypes in ibrutinib-treated CLL. TCRdb keeps only in-frame clones here, not all; method: immunoSEQ multiplex PCR. The profile shows about 76,000 clones, approximately 87% of them singletons. Specimen: PBMCs, collected after 24 months of ibrutinib treatment. These receptors were collected from a human donor with chronic lymphocytic leukemia.

This rearrangement joins TRBV7-9 to TRBJ1-1; D ambiguous. Germline V gene sequence: CDR1 SEHNR, CDR2 FQNEAQ (reference sequence). The CDR3 spans 17 residues. Trimming pared 3 bases from V and 4 bases from J, leaving 21 bases between. The DNA of the CDR3 is TGTGCCAGCAGCTTCGTTTTTCGGGAAGCCCATGGCACTGAAGCTTTCTTT. Encoded protein: CASSFVFREAHGTEAFF.

The genes are TRBV11-2 and TRBJ2-7; unclear D gene. Germline CDR1 is SGHAT and CDR2 is FQNNGV. V was cut by 5 bases and J by 3 bases, with 11 bases left in between. The CDR3 runs 13 residues. CDR3 protein: CASSLGGNYEQYF. In DNA form, the CDR3 reads TGTGCCAGCAGCCTAGGCGGCAACTACGAGCAGTACTTC.

The chain recombines TRBV10-3 with TRBJ2-3; 13 bases are a match to TRBD2. The V and J ends lost 5 bases and 3 bases, in that order; junction bases with no gene match: 11. The CDR3 loop spans 18 amino acids. Germline CDR1 ENHRY, CDR2 SYGVKD. The CDR3 reads CAISSSGGLAGATDTQYF. As DNA, the CDR3 is TGTGCCATCAGTAGCTCCGGCGGACTAGCGGGAGCTACAGATACGCAGTATTTT.

A few counts support this clone. The CDR3 reads CASSLEGTGYTF. DNA for the CDR3: TGTGCCAGCAGCTTGGAGGGGACCGGCTACACCTTC. This chain connects TRBV5-8 to TRBJ1-2; tentatively, D is TRBD1 (5 bases). The CDR3 is 12 amino acids. V lost 0 bases and J lost 8, with 8 bases in between. Germline V gene lookup returns CDR1 SGHTS and CDR2 YDEGEE.

The CDR3 protein is CASSEYRGPKTNNEQFF. The CDR3 DNA reads TGTGCCAGCAGTGAATATCGGGGTCCCAAGACGAACAATGAGCAGTTCTTC. This chain connects TRBV6-1 to TRBJ2-1, with a tentative D call TRBD2 (5 bases). V was trimmed by 2 bases and J by 5 bases, leaving 19 bases between them. The CDR3 is 17 residues long. Germline CDR1 is MNHNS and CDR2 is SASEGT.

The chain couples TRBV7-9 to TRBJ2-5, with TRBD2 matching over 7 bases. Trimming removed 5 bases from V and 3 bases from J; junction bases left unmatched: 9. Looked up from germline, CDR1 is SEHNR and CDR2 is FQNEAQ (reference sequence). This CDR3 is 15 amino acids long. The CDR3 nucleotides read TGTGCCAGCAGCCCCCGGCAAGGGAGGGAAGAGACCCAGTACTTC. It translates to CASSPRQGREETQYF.

The chain joins TRBV5-1 to TRBJ2-7; the D is unclear. Germline-derived CDR1 and CDR2 are SGHRS and YFSETQ. The V end lost 2 bases, the J end lost 2 bases, and 20 bases lay between the germline ends. The CDR3 has 17 amino acids. This CDR3 reads CASSLAKDFPLPYEQYF. The CDR3 coding sequence is TGCGCCAGCAGCTTAGCCAAGGATTTTCCTTTACCCTACGAGCAGTACTTC.

The V call is TRBV7-2, the J call TRBJ2-2, with D unresolved. This CDR3 contains 14 residues. Germline V gives CDR1 SGHTA, CDR2 FQGNSA. Trimming pared 4 bases from V and 6 bases from J, leaving 12 bases between. The CDR3 spells CASSSEGWSGELFF. The CDR3 bases are TGTGCCAGCAGCTCCGAAGGTTGGTCCGGGGAGCTGTTTTTT.

V usage is TRBV11-1 and J usage is TRBJ2-7; TRBD1 matches 8 bases. V dropped 5 bases and J dropped 1; count of bases not matched to a gene: 4. CDR1 is SGHAT and CDR2 is FQDESV in the germline V gene (reference sequence). This CDR3 comprises 14 residues. The CDR3 DNA sequence: TGTGCCAGCAGCGCGGGACAGGCTTCCTACGAGCAGTACTTC. Translation: CASSAGQASYEQYF.

The CDR3 region has the DNA TGTGCCAGCAGCTTAGTGCGCGGGGAGCAGTTCTTC. This sequence encodes CASSLVRGEQFF. The rearrangement links TRBV7-9 to TRBJ2-1; the D gene is possibly TRBD2 (5 bases). Trimming stripped 1 base from V and 10 bases from J, with 8 bases between. The CDR3 is made up of 12 amino acids. From germline, CDR1 is SEHNR and CDR2 FQNEAQ (reference sequence).

The sample holds one count of this clone. This rearrangement joins TRBV2 to TRBJ2-3; 12 bases are a match to TRBD2. The CDR3 is made up of 14 amino acids. V shed 7 bases, J shed 5 bases, and the junction held 4 bases outside the gene matches. Germline lookup yields CDR1 SNHLY and CDR2 FYNNEI. Here the CDR3 DNA reads TGTGCCAGCATCGGGGGACTAGCGGGAGATACGCAGTATTTT. It encodes CASIGGLAGDTQYF.

This sequence joins TRBV5-1 and TRBJ1-1; TRBD1 aligns across 7 bases. The junction had 5 bases not matched to a gene; V was cut back by 4 bases and J by 2 bases. The CDR3 spans 14 residues. Germline V gene sequence: CDR1 SGHRS, CDR2 YFSETQ. The CDR3 reads CASSDGTVNTEAFF. CDR3 coding DNA: TGCGCCAGCAGCGACGGGACAGTCAACACTGAAGCTTTCTTT.

This chain connects TRBV6-4 to TRBJ2-1; TRBD2 matches 11 bases. The CDR3 totals 14 residues. J was trimmed by 6 bases and V by 2 bases; bases with no gene match: 0. CDR1 and CDR2 from the germline V gene are MRHNA and SNTAGT. In DNA, the CDR3 is TGTGCCAGCAGTGACACTAGCGGGAGCAATGAGCAGTTCTTC. Translated: CASSDTSGSNEQFF.

This clone appeared once. The V call is TRBV19, the J call TRBJ2-2; no clear D. The V end lost 0 bases, the J end lost 3 bases, and 11 bases lay between the germline ends. Germline-derived CDR1 and CDR2 are LNHDA and SQIVND (reference sequence). This CDR3 spans 16 amino acids. The CDR3 DNA follows: TGTGCCAGTAGTATAGATCTCGGGTTATACACCGGGGAGCTGTTTTTT. It encodes CASSIDLGLYTGELFF.

This chain connects TRBV7-2 to TRBJ2-3, with 7 bases aligning to TRBD2. Germline values: CDR1 SGHTA, CDR2 FQGNSA. This CDR3 has 13 residues. After removal of 4 bases from V and 9 bases from J, the junction contained 7 bases not matched to a gene. Here the CDR3 reads CASSSAGTQTQYF. The DNA for the CDR3 is TGTGCCAGCAGCTCAGCGGGGACTCAGACGCAGTATTTT.